This entry lists 27 T cell receptor beta chains sequenced from one sample in a study of STAT3 mutations in large granular lymphocyte leukemia. The antigens for these receptors are not known. Method: immunoSEQ multiplex PCR; TCRdb's copy keeps in-frame clones and lacks some. The sample includes more than 25,000 clones, 70% to 80% seen only once; the top ten take approximately 28%. Study conclusions and caveats: Every T-cell large granular lymphocyte leukemia patient had at least one immunodominant TCR beta clonotype.

The sequencing sample was made of peripheral blood mononuclear cells. Every receptor here comes from a woman aged 50 to 60 with T-cell large granular lymphocyte leukemia. Some clones in this sample may be carry-over from other donors' samples.

This clone was observed a handful of times. V and J are TRBV6-6 and TRBJ1-2; D not resolved. Germline CDR1 is MNHNY and CDR2 is SVGAGI (reference sequence). Deletions cut 4 bases from V and 8 bases from J, with 14 bases between. The CDR3 contains 13 residues. CDR3 in DNA: TGTGCCAGCAGTTCGGATGCCTTAAAGGGCTACACCTTC. This translates into CASSSDALKGYTF.

This chain joins TRBV5-6 and TRBJ2-7; D gene ambiguous. The CDR3 extends over 11 amino acids. From germline, CDR1 is SGHDT and CDR2 YYEEEE. V shed 6 bases and J shed 3 bases, with 7 bases lying between them. The CDR3 bases are TGTGCCAGCACATCCCGCTACGAGCAGTACTTC. It specifies CASTSRYEQYF.

This CDR3 reads CASSSGRLYEQYF. CDR3 nucleotide sequence: TGTGCCAGCAGCTCGGGACGGCTCTACGAGCAGTACTTC. V and J are TRBV7-2 and TRBJ2-7; D may match TRBD1 or TRBD2 (5 bases each). The CDR3 consists of 13 residues. From germline, CDR1 is SGHTA and CDR2 FQGNSA. V was cut by 4 bases and J by 3 bases, with 10 bases left in between.

This chain joins TRBV19 and TRBJ1-5; D gene ambiguous. This CDR3 comprises 14 residues. Trimming shortened V by 1 base and J by 5 bases, and 9 bases separated the two germline ends. Per germline, CDR1 LNHDA and CDR2 SQIVND (reference sequence). CDR3 DNA: TGTGCCAGTAGTATAGGAGGGTGGGATCAGCCCCAGCATTTT. Amino acid sequence: CASSIGGWDQPQHF.

V is TRBV9 and J is TRBJ2-2; D ambiguous. Germline-derived CDR1 and CDR2 are SGDLS and YYNGEE. The V end was cut by 0 bases, the J end by 3 bases, with 9 bases between. The CDR3 consists of 15 residues. CDR3 sequence (DNA): TGTGCCAGCAGCGTAGGTGGCAGCTACACCGGGGAGCTGTTTTTT. It is translated as CASSVGGSYTGELFF.

The chain joins TRBV5-4 to TRBJ2-7; D not resolved. CDR1 SGHNT and CDR2 YYREEE come from the germline V gene (reference sequence). Trimming removed 3 bases from V and 2 bases from J, with 12 bases in between. The CDR3 has 14 residues. The CDR3 spells CASSSRRNPYEQYF. CDR3 nucleotide sequence: TGTGCCAGCAGCTCCCGACGGAATCCCTACGAGCAGTACTTC.

The V and J genes are TRBV5-6 and TRBJ1-1; TRBD1 matches 7 bases. Germline loops: CDR1 SGHDT, CDR2 YYEEEE. The CDR3 loop spans 17 amino acids. With 3 bases clipped from V and 3 bases from J, the junction kept 14 bases outside the gene matches. The CDR3 here is CASSSSGTVVRHTEAFF. CDR3 DNA sequence: TGTGCCAGCAGCTCCTCCGGGACAGTCGTCCGCCACACTGAAGCTTTCTTT.

This sequence joins TRBV7-9 and TRBJ1-2; 8 bases agree with TRBD1. With 4 bases clipped from V and 0 bases from J, the junction kept 10 bases outside the gene matches. This CDR3 contains 17 residues. Per germline, CDR1 SEHNR and CDR2 FQNEAQ (reference sequence). CDR3 coding DNA: TGTGCCAGCAGCTCCAGGGGGCGGCAGCAGGCTAACTATGGCTACACCTTC. Translated: CASSSRGRQQANYGYTF.

V gene TRBV28 combines with J gene TRBJ1-2; no definite D call. V lost 5 bases, J lost 4 bases, and 14 bases lay in between. The germline CDR1 and CDR2 sequences are MDHEN and SYDVKM. The CDR3 extends over 14 amino acids. The CDR3 reads CASSVRPGGYGYTF. The CDR3 DNA reads TGTGCCAGCAGTGTCCGGCCGGGTGGCTATGGCTACACCTTC.

This rearrangement joins TRBV6-1 to TRBJ1-5, with 11 positions matching TRBD1. From germline, CDR1 is MNHNS and CDR2 SASEGT. CDR3 length equals 15 residues. V lost 2 bases to trimming and J lost 7 bases; unmatched junction nucleotides: 4. CDR3 residues: CASSERDRGGQPQHF. CDR3 DNA: TGTGCCAGCAGTGAACGGGACAGGGGGGGGCAGCCCCAGCATTTT.

This rearrangement joins TRBV2 to TRBJ2-3; D is perhaps TRBD1 or TRBD2 (5 bases each). Germline V gives CDR1 SNHLY, CDR2 FYNNEI. Between the trimmed V and J ends, which lost 7 bases and 2 bases, there was a span of 19 bases. The CDR3 runs to 16 residues. CDR3 amino acids: CASNRPGRSSTDTQYF. In DNA form, the CDR3 reads TGTGCCAGCAACCGACCGGGACGCTCCTCCACAGATACGCAGTATTTT.

The chain is built from TRBV28 and TRBJ2-1; the match to TRBD2 covers 7 bases. The trim removed 7 bases at V and 7 bases at J, leaving 13 bases unmatched. Germline CDR1 is MDHEN and CDR2 is SYDVKM. The CDR3 length is 15 residues. This CDR3 is CASKSGGSGGNEQFF. In DNA, the CDR3 is TGTGCCAGCAAATCTGGCGGGAGCGGTGGGAATGAGCAGTTCTTC.

The chain has TRBV6-6 and TRBJ2-2, with D tentatively TRBD2 (5 bases). CDR3 length equals 15 residues. The germline V and J ends were trimmed by 5 bases and 5 bases, with 15 bases remaining between them. Germline V lookup: CDR1 MNHNY, CDR2 SVGAGI (reference sequence). This CDR3 is CASSNLAYGTGELFF. The CDR3 DNA follows: TGTGCCAGCAGTAATCTAGCTTATGGGACCGGGGAGCTGTTTTTT.

The chain uses TRBV5-4 and TRBJ2-5; 14 nucleotides agree with TRBD2. The germline CDR1 and CDR2 sequences are SGHNT and YYREEE (reference sequence). V lost 3 bases and J lost 6; bases outside the gene matches: 10. The CDR3 loop spans 17 amino acids. In DNA form, the CDR3 reads TGTGCCAGCAGCTCGTCGGGGGGACTAGCGGGAGCTCAGACCCAGTACTTC. This translates into CASSSSGGLAGAQTQYF.

Only one count was recorded for this clone. The chain combines TRBV19 with TRBJ2-7; weak D call: TRBD1 (6 bases). The V end lost 5 bases, the J end lost 3 bases, and 17 bases lay between the germline ends. Germline values: CDR1 LNHDA, CDR2 SQIVND (reference sequence). The CDR3 runs to 15 residues. The CDR3: CASSPPNRENYEQYF. CDR3 bases: TGTGCCAGTAGTCCCCCGAACAGGGAAAACTACGAGCAGTACTTC.

This clone was seen a few times. The chain combines TRBV29-1 with TRBJ2-6; D is perhaps TRBD1 (6 bases). The CDR3 extends over 13 amino acids. Per the germline V gene, CDR1 is SQVTM and CDR2 is ANQGSEA. Trimming shortened V by 6 bases and J by 4 bases, and 10 bases separated the two germline ends. Here the CDR3 DNA reads TGCAGCGTCGCCGGACAGGGGGCCAACGTCCTGACTTTC. This codes for CSVAGQGANVLTF.

The J gene is TRBJ1-5, the V gene TRBV28; 8 bases align to TRBD1. The V gene end was trimmed by 7 bases and the J gene end by 1 base; junction bases not matched to a gene: 6. Looked up from germline, CDR1 is MDHEN and CDR2 is SYDVKM. The length of the CDR3 is 15 residues. CDR3 amino acids: CASNYRGGSNQPQHF. DNA of the CDR3: TGTGCCAGCAACTACAGGGGGGGGAGCAATCAGCCCCAGCATTTT.

The genes are TRBV5-1 and TRBJ2-5, with a possible D match to TRBD1 (6 bases). The CDR3 totals 15 residues. V lost 1 base and J lost 3, with 13 bases in between. Looked up from germline, CDR1 is SGHRS and CDR2 is YFSETQ. In nucleotides, the CDR3 is TGCGCCAGCAGCTTGTCCGGGACACCTGAAGAGACCCAGTACTTC. Its translation is CASSLSGTPEETQYF. The variable domain in full, with the rest retrieved from reference TRBV5-1 and TRBJ2-5, is KAGVTQTPRYLIKTRGQQVTLSCSPISGHRSVSWYQQTPGQGLQFLFEYFSETQRNKGNFPGRFSGRQFSNSRSEMNVSTLELGDSALYLCASSLSGTPEETQYFGPGTRLLVL.

The chain has TRBV7-9 and TRBJ2-1; 8 bases are shared with TRBD2. Germline-derived CDR1 and CDR2 are SEHNR and FQNEAQ (reference sequence). With V trimmed by 6 bases and J by 7 bases, 5 bases remained unmatched. CDR3 length equals 13 residues. CDR3 amino acids: CASSRGGRNEQFF. As DNA, the CDR3 is TGTGCCAGCAGTCGGGGGGGTCGGAATGAGCAGTTCTTC.

V gene TRBV14 combines with J gene TRBJ1-2; the D gene is possibly TRBD1 (5 bases). In germline, CDR1 is SGHDN, CDR2 FVKESK. The CDR3 sequence is 13 residues long. V was cut by 2 bases and J by 3 bases, with 7 bases left in between. The CDR3 loop reads CASSQQGYYGYTF. The CDR3 DNA is TGTGCCAGCAGCCAACAGGGTTACTATGGCTACACCTTC.

V is TRBV9 and J is TRBJ2-3; D is possibly TRBD1 (6 bases). There are 15 residues in the CDR3. Trimming took off 4 bases at V and 0 bases at J, with 12 bases between the two ends. Germline V gives CDR1 SGDLS, CDR2 YYNGEE. The CDR3, as DNA: TGTGCCAGCAGCCCCGGGACAACTAGCACAGATACGCAGTATTTT. Residues: CASSPGTTSTDTQYF. The whole variable domain, remainder taken from reference TRBV9 and TRBJ2-3, is DSGVTQTPKHLITATGQRVTLRCSPRSGDLSVYWYQQSLDQGLQFLIQYYNGEERAKGNILERFSAQQFPDLHSELNLSSLELGDSALYFCASSPGTTSTDTQYFGPGTRLTVL.

This sequence joins TRBV29-1 and TRBJ1-4; 7 bases align to TRBD1. The length of the CDR3 is 14 residues. The trim removed 5 bases at V and 1 base at J, leaving 4 bases unmatched. Germline values: CDR1 SQVTM, CDR2 ANQGSEA. CDR3 in amino acids: CSVSAGGTNEKLFF. In DNA, the CDR3 is TGCAGCGTTTCAGCAGGGGGAACTAATGAAAAACTGTTTTTT.

This clone has just one count. This sequence joins TRBV30 and TRBJ1-1, with D tentatively TRBD1 (6 bases). With 1 base removed from V and 6 bases from J, the gap between germline ends came to 6 bases. From germline, CDR1 is GTSNPN and CDR2 SVGIG (reference sequence). The CDR3 is 11 residues long. The chain's CDR3 is CAWSEGAEAFF. The DNA for the CDR3 is TGTGCCTGGAGTGAGGGGGCTGAAGCTTTCTTT.

The chain uses TRBV7-8 and TRBJ2-5; 13 bases match TRBD2. The CDR3 loop spans 16 amino acids. The trim removed 5 bases at V and 5 bases at J, leaving 8 bases unmatched. Germline V gene data show CDR1 as SGHVS and CDR2 as FQNEAQ. The CDR3 spells CASSIGTSGNFETQYF. DNA for the CDR3: TGTGCCAGCAGCATCGGGACTAGCGGGAATTTCGAGACCCAGTACTTC. The variable domain in full, with the rest retrieved from reference TRBV7-8 and TRBJ2-5, is GAGVSQSPRYKVAKRGQDVALRCDPISGHVSLFWYQQALGQGPEFLTYFQNEAQLDKSGLPSDRFFAERPEGSVSTLKIQRTQQEDSAVYLCASSIGTSGNFETQYFGPGTRLLVL.

The chain is built from TRBV28 and TRBJ2-5; D remains ambiguous. V lost 11 bases, J lost 5 bases, and 12 bases lay in between. The CDR3 runs 11 residues. Looked up from germline, CDR1 is MDHEN and CDR2 is SYDVKM. This chain's CDR3 is CASRLRETQYF. Written as DNA, the CDR3 is TGTGCCTCCAGGCTTAGGGAGACCCAGTACTTC.

The rearrangement uses TRBV6-6 and TRBJ1-3; 8 bases match TRBD1. The length of the CDR3 is 15 residues. Germline V gives CDR1 MNHNY, CDR2 SVGAGI (reference sequence). V trimming: 8 bases; J trimming: 0 bases; junction bases outside the gene matches: 6. Here the CDR3 reads CASRDRTYSGNTIYF. The CDR3 region has the DNA TGTGCCAGCCGGGACAGGACTTACTCTGGAAACACCATATATTTT.

V usage is TRBV30 and J usage is TRBJ1-5, with D perhaps matching TRBD1 (6 bases). The ends were cut back, 0 bases at V and 3 bases at J, with 12 bases in the middle. The CDR3 extends over 15 amino acids. Germline assignment: CDR1 GTSNPN and CDR2 SVGIG (reference sequence). CDR3 in amino acids: CAWSVGQLDNQPQHF. The CDR3 coding sequence is TGTGCCTGGAGTGTTGGACAGTTGGACAATCAGCCCCAGCATTTT. Full variable domain (rest looked up from reference TRBV30 and TRBJ1-5): SQTIHQWPATLVQPVGSPLSLECTVEGTSNPNLYWYRQAAGRGLQLLFYSVGIGQISSEVPQNLSASRPQDRQFILSSKKLLLSDSGFYLCAWSVGQLDNQPQHFGDGTRLSIL.